The 5 T cell receptor beta chains below come from one sample, sequenced in a study of blood T cell repertoires in COVID-19. TCRdb keeps only in-frame clones here, not all; method: immunoSEQ multiplex PCR. The sample lists some 100,000 clones; about nine tenths were seen once. The specimen was peripheral blood. Receptors originate from a human donor with active COVID-19. The donor label of this sample is uncertain.

The chain carries TRBV5-4 and TRBJ2-3; D call uncertain. The germline V gene has CDR1 SGHNT and CDR2 YYREEE (reference sequence). This CDR3 has 16 residues. Trimming left V 0 bases short and J 2 bases short, with 13 bases between. CDR3 in DNA: TGTGCCAGCAGCTTGGAGCGAGCGAGAGTCACAGATACGCAGTATTTT. Translation gives CASSLERARVTDTQYF.

The chain couples TRBV6-5 to TRBJ2-1, with TRBD2 as a possible D gene (6 bases). V was trimmed by 2 bases and J by 9 bases, leaving 17 bases between them. CDR3 length equals 15 residues. The germline V gene encodes CDR1 MNHEY and CDR2 SVGAGI. The CDR3 nucleotides are TGTGCCAGCAGTTACCCTTCTTCTGGGCGGGGTGAGCAGTTCTTC. It specifies CASSYPSSGRGEQFF.

The chain links TRBV5-1 to TRBJ2-6; TRBD1 aligns across 7 bases. The CDR3 totals 15 residues. The J segment lost 4 bases and the V segment lost 6 bases, leaving 7 bases of the junction unmatched. Germline V gives CDR1 SGHRS, CDR2 YFSETQ. The CDR3 is CASTPTGAGANVLTF. The DNA for the CDR3 is TGCGCCAGCACTCCTACAGGGGCCGGGGCCAACGTCCTGACTTTC.

The chain links TRBV5-4 to TRBJ2-1; 8 nucleotides match TRBD2. The J segment lost 8 bases and the V segment lost 1 base, leaving 11 bases of the junction unmatched. Germline V gives CDR1 SGHNT, CDR2 YYREEE (reference sequence). CDR3 length: 16 residues. The CDR3 bases are TGTGCCAGCAGCTTGAGCGGGGGTCTGGGGTGGGATGAGCAGTTCTTC. Translation gives CASSLSGGLGWDEQFF.

This clone appeared a single time. V usage is TRBV25-1 and J usage is TRBJ2-7; D ambiguous. Germline CDR1 MGHDK, CDR2 SYGVNS. V was cut by 0 bases and J by 4 bases, with 10 bases left in between. There are 14 residues in the CDR3. The CDR3 spells CASSEYGLGYEQYF. Written as DNA, the CDR3 is TGTGCCAGCAGTGAATACGGGTTAGGATACGAGCAGTACTTC.